The T cell receptor (beta chain) under discussion was sequenced for a study of blood T cell repertoires in COVID-19. Study details: Recovery among Cohort 3 donors was established by two negative PCRs, clearance, or symptom resolution. COVID-19 samples collected from the United States, Italy and Spain covered acute and convalescent phases.

Using immunoSEQ multiplex PCR, the repertoire was profiled, and TCRdb retains in-frame clones only, with some absent. The data hold a few hundred thousand clones, with approximately 87% observed a single time. The CDR3 extends over 15 amino acids. CDR1 is SGDLS, CDR2 YYNGEE, per germline. V was cut by 0 bases and J by 3 bases, with 10 bases left in between. The TCR sequence derives from a man aged 40-49 years in a cohort exposed to, infected with or recovered from COVID-19 (not recorded which). Sample: PBMCs or T cells enriched from blood (not recorded which). The gene calls are TRBV9 and TRBJ1-3, with D uncertain. The CDR3 DNA reads TGTGCCAGCAGCGTAGAAGCAGCGGGTGGAAACACCATATATTTT. Protein sequence: CASSVEAAGGNTIYF.